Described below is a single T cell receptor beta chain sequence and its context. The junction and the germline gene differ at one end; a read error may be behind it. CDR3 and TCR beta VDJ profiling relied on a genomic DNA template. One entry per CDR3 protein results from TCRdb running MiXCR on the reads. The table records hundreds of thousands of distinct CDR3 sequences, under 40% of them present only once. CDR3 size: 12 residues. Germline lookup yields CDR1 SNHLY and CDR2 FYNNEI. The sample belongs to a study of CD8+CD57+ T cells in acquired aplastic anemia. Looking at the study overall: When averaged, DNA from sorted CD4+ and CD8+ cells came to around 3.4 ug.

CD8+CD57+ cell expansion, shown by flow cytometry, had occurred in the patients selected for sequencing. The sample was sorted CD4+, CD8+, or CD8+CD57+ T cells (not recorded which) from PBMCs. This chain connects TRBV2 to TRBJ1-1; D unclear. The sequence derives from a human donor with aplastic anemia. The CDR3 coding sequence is TGTGCCAGCAGTGAGGCTAGCAGGTCCTCCGGTTTT. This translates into CASSEASRSSGF.